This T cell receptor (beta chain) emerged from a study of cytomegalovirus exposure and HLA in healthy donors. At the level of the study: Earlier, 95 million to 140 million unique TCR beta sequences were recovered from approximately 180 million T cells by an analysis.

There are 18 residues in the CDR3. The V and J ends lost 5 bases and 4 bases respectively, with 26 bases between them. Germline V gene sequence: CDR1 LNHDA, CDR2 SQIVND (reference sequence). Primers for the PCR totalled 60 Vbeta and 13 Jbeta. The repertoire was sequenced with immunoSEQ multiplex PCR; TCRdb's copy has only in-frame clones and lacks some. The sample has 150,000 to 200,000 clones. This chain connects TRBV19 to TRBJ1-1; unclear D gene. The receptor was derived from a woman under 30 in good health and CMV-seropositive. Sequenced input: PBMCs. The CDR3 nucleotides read TGTGCCAGTAGTGTATCCCCTTACTATACCGGGATGGTCACTGAAGCTTTCTTT. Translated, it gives CASSVSPYYTGMVTEAFF. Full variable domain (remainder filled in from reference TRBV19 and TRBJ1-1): DGGITQSPKYLFRKEGQNVTLSCEQNLNHDAMYWYRQDPGQGLRLIYYSQIVNDFQKGDIAEGYSVSREKKESFPLTVTSAQKNPTAFYLCASSVSPYYTGMVTEAFFGQGTRLTVV.